This T cell receptor beta chain was identified in a study of T-cell reconstitution after alpha-beta-depleted transplantation in children. Findings of the study overall: Surviving recipient T cells and thymic progenitors underlay high day-60 TCRbeta diversity in some patients.

This clonotype came up many times. Its antigen is unidentified. Unique molecular identifiers were incorporated during preparation of the TCRbeta library. TCRdb analysed the PCR reads with MiXCR anew, one entry per CDR3 protein. In the table there are 200,000 to 300,000 distinct CDR3 sequences, about a quarter of which are singletons. This CDR3 region has 14 residues. The V and J ends lost 7 bases and 9 bases, in that order; junction bases with no gene match: 9. Sample: PBMCs, taken before TCRalphabeta/CD19-depleted stem cell transplant. The source of this sequence is a girl aged 2 to 10 with Fanconi anemia, due to receive a stem cell transplant. This chain links TRBV12-3 or TRBV12-4 with TRBJ1-6; 7 positions agree with TRBD1. The CDR3 loop reads CASTPRQGGSPLHF. The CDR3 DNA reads as TGTGCCAGCACCCCGCGACAGGGAGGTTCACCCCTCCACTTT.